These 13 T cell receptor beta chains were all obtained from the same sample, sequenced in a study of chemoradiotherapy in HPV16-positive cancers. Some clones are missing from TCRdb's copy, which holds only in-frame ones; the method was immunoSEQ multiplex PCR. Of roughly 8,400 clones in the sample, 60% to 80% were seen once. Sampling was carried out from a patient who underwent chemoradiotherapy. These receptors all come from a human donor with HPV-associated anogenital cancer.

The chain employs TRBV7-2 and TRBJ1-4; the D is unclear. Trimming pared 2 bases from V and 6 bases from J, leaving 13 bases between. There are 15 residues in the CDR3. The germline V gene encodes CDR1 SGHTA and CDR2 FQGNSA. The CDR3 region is CASSLRGRRDEKLFF. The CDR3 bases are TGTGCCAGCAGCTTAAGAGGGAGGAGGGATGAAAAACTGTTTTTT.

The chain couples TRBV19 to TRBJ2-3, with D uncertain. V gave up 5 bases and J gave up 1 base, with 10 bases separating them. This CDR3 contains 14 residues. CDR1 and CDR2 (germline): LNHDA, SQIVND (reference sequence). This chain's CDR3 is CASSLGGGTDTQYF. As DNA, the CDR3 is TGTGCCAGTAGTTTGGGTGGAGGCACAGATACGCAGTATTTT.

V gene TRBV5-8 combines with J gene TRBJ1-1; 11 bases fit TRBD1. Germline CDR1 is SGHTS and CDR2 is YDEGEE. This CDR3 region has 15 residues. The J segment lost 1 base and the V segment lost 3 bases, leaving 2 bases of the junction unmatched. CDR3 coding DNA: TGTGCCAGCAGCTCGGACAGGGGGCGGAACACTGAAGCTTTCTTT. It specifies CASSSDRGRNTEAFF.

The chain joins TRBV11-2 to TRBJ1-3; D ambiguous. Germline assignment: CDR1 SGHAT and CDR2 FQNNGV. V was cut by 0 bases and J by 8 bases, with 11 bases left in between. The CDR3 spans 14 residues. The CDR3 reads CASSLDAGEHTIYF. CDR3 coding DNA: TGTGCCAGCAGCTTAGATGCGGGTGAACACACCATATATTTT.

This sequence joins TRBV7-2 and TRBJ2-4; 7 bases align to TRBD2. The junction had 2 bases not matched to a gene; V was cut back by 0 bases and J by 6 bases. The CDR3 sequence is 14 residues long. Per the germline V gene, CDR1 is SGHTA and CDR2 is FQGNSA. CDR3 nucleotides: TGTGCCAGCAGCTTAGCGGGGGGGACAAACATTCAGTACTTC. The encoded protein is CASSLAGGTNIQYF.

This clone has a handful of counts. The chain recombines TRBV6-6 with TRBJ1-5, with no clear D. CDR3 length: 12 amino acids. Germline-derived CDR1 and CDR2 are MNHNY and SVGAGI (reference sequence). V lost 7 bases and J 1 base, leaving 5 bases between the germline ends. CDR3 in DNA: TGTGCCAGCACTCAGAGCAATCAGCCCCAGCATTTT. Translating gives CASTQSNQPQHF.

The CDR3 sequence is CASSSNRGIGNTIYF. CDR3 bases: TGTGCCAGCAGCTCAAACAGGGGGATTGGAAACACCATATATTTT. V usage is TRBV9 and J usage is TRBJ1-3, with 8 bases lining up with TRBD1. The V gene's germline CDR1 is SGDLS and CDR2 YYNGEE. V was pared by 4 bases and J by 3 bases, with 6 bases of the junction left unmatched. The CDR3 length is 15 residues.

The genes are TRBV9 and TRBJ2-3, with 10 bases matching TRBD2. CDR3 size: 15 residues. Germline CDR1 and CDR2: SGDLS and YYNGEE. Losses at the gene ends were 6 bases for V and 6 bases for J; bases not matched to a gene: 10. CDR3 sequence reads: CASTLSGGAFDTQYF. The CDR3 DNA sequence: TGTGCCAGCACCTTAAGCGGGGGGGCCTTTGATACGCAGTATTTT. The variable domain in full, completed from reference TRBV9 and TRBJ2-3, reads DSGVTQTPKHLITATGQRVTLRCSPRSGDLSVYWYQQSLDQGLQFLIQYYNGEERAKGNILERFSAQQFPDLHSELNLSSLELGDSALYFCASTLSGGAFDTQYFGPGTRLTVL.

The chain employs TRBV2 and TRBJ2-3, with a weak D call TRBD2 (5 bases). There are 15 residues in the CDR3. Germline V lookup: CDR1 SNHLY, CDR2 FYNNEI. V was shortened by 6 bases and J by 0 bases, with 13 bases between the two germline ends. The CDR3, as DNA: TGTGCCAGCAGCTGGAGCGGACCGAGCACAGATACGCAGTATTTT. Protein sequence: CASSWSGPSTDTQYF. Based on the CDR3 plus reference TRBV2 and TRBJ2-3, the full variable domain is EPEVTQTPSHQVTQMGQEVILRCVPISNHLYFYWYRQILGQKVEFLVSFYNNEISEKSEIFDDQFSVERPDGSNFTLKIRSTKLEDSAMYFCASSWSGPSTDTQYFGPGTRLTVL.

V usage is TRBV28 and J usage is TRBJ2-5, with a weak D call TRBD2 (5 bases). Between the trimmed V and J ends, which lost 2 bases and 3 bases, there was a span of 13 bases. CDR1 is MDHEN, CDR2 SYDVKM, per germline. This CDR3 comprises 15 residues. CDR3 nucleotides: TGTGCCAGCAGTTTAAGTCGCCGGGAAAAAGAGACCCAGTACTTC. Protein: CASSLSRREKETQYF.

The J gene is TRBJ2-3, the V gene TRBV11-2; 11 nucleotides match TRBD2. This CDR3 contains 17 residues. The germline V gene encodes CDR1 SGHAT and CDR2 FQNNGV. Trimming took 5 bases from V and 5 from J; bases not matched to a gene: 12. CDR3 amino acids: CASSLKGSGGAKDTQYF. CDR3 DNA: TGTGCCAGCAGCCTAAAGGGTAGCGGGGGGGCGAAAGATACGCAGTATTTT.

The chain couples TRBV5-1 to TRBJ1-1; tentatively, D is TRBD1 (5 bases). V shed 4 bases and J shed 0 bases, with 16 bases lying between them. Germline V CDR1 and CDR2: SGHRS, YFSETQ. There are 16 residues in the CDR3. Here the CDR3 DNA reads TGCGCCAGCAGCCCTGTAGCAGGGAGTATGAACACTGAAGCTTTCTTT. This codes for CASSPVAGSMNTEAFF.

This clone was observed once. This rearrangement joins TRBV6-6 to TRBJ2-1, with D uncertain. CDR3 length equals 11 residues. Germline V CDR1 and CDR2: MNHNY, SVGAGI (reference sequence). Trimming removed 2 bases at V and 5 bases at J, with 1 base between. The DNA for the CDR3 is TGTGCCAGCAGTTACGACAATGAGCAGTTCTTC. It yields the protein CASSYDNEQFF.